This T cell receptor beta chain came from a study of blood T cell repertoires in COVID-19. CDR1 and CDR2 from the germline V gene are LNHDA and SQIVND (reference sequence). The CDR3 consists of 15 residues. Trimming at V came to 5 bases and at J to 4 bases, leaving 9 bases not matched to a gene. This clone has a handful of counts. Measured with immunoSEQ multiplex PCR; TCRdb has only the in-frame clones, and not every one. The table has 70,000 to 95,000 clones, roughly nine tenths seen once. The chain joins TRBV19 to TRBJ1-2; TRBD1 agrees at 8 bases. The clonotype was recovered from a man aged 50 to 59 with COVID-19, enrolled during active disease. The sample comprised peripheral blood. The CDR3 coding sequence is TGTGCCAGTAGTCCCGGGACAGGCGCCTTCTATGGCTACACCTTC. Protein: CASSPGTGAFYGYTF.